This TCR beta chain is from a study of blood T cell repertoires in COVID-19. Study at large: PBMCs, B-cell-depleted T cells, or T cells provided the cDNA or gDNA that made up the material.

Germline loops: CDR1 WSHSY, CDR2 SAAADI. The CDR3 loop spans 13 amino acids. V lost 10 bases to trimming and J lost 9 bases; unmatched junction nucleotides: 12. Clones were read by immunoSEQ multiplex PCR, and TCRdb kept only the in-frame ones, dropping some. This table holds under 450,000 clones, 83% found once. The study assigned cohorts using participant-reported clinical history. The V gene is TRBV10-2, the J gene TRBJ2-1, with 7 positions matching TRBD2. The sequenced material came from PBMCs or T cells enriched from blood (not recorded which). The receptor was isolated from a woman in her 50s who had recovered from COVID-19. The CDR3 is CATSMTSPPEQFF. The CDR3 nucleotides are TGCGCCACCAGCATGACTAGCCCCCCTGAGCAGTTCTTC.